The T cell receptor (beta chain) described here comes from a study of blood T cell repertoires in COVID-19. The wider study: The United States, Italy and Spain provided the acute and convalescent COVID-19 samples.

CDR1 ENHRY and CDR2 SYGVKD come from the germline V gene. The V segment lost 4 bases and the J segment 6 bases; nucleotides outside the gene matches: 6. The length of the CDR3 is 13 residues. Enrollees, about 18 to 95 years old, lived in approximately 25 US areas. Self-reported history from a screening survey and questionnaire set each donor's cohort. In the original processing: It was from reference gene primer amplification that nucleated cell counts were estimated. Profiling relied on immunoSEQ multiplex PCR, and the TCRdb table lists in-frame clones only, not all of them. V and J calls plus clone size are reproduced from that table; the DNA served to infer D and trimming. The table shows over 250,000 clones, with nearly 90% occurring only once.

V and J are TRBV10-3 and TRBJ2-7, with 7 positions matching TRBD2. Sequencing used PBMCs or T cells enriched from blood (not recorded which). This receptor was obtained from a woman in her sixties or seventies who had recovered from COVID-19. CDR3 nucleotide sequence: TGTGCCATCAGTGCCGCGGGAGTCTCCGAGCAGTACTTC. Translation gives CAISAAGVSEQYF.